This TCR beta chain was profiled in a study of shared clonotypes between healthy human individuals. Study-wide results and caveats: Memory subsets had estimated richness that was generally smaller than that of naive subsets.

This clone appeared a single time. Antigen: not known. The table came from immunoSEQ multiplex PCR; TCRdb's copy has only in-frame clones and leaves some out. The repertoire has about 2.1 million clones, roughly 95% of them found once; the top ten carry 1.5% to 2%. Cells designated naive CD8 were CD45RO-negative and were positively selected for CCR7, with terminally differentiated effector memory CD45RA+ cells excluded. The receptor's source is a man younger than 35 in good health. Some clones in this sample may be carry-over from other donors' samples. The sequencing sample was made of naive CD8+ T cells from PBMCs.

CDR3 nucleotide sequence: TGTGCCACCAGCAGAGACCCCCTTAGCGGGAATACCGGGGAGCTGTTTTTT. Amino acid sequence: CATSRDPLSGNTGELFF. This chain links TRBV15 with TRBJ2-2; 8 bases map to TRBD2. The CDR3 spans 17 residues. Germline values: CDR1 LNHNV, CDR2 YYDKDF (reference sequence). Trimming took 0 bases from V and 5 from J; bases not matched to a gene: 8.